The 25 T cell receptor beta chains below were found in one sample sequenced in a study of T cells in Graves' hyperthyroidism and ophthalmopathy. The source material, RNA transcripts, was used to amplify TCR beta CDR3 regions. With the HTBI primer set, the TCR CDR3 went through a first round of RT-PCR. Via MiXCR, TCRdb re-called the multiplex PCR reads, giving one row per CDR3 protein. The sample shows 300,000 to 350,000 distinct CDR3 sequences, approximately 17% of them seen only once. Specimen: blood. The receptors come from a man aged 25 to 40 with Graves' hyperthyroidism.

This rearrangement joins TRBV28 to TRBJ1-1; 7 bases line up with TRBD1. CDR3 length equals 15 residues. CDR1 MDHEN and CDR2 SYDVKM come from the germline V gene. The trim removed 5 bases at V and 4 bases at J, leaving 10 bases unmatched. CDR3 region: CASSQHRGGGTEAFF. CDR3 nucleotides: TGTGCCAGCAGTCAACACAGGGGAGGAGGCACTGAAGCTTTCTTT.

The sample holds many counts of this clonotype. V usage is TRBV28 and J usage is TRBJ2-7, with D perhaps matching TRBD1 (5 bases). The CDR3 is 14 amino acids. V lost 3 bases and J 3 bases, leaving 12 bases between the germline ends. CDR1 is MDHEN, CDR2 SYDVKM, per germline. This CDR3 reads CASSFWGGDYEQYF. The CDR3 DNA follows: TGTGCCAGCAGTTTTTGGGGCGGAGACTACGAGCAGTACTTC.

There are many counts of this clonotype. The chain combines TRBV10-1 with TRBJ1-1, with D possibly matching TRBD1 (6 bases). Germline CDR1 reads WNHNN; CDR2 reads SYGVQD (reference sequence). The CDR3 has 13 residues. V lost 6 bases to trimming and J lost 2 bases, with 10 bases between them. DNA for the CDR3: TGCGCCAGCAGGGAGGACAGCAACACTGAAGCTTTCTTT. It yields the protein CASREDSNTEAFF.

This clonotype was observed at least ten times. CDR3 amino acids: CASSLASGSSYEQYF. The DNA for the CDR3 is TGTGCCAGCAGCTTAGCCTCCGGGAGCTCCTACGAGCAGTACTTC. The chain is built from TRBV7-9 and TRBJ2-7, with TRBD2 as a possible D gene (6 bases). Looked up from germline, CDR1 is SEHNR and CDR2 is FQNEAQ (reference sequence). Trimming removed 0 bases from V and 0 bases from J, with 9 bases in between. The CDR3 covers 15 residues.

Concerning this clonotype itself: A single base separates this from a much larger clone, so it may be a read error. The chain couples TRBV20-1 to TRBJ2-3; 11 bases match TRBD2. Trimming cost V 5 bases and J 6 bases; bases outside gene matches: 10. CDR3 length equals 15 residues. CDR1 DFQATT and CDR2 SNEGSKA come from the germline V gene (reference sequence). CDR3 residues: CSAPHSGRAWDTQYF. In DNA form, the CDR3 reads TGCAGTGCTCCTCATAGCGGGAGGGCCTGGGATACGCAGTATTTT.

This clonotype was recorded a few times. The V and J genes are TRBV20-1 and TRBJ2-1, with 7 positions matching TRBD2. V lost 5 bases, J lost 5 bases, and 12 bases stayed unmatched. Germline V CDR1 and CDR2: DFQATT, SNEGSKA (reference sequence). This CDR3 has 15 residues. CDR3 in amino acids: CSAASGTMPHNEQFF. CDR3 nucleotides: TGCAGTGCTGCCTCCGGGACTATGCCCCACAATGAGCAGTTCTTC.

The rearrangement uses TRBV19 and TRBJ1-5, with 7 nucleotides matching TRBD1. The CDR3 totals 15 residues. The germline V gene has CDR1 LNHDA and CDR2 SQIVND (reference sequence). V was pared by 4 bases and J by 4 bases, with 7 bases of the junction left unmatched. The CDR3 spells CASSSSDRANQPQHF. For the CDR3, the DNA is TGTGCCAGTAGTAGCTCAGACAGGGCAAATCAGCCCCAGCATTTT. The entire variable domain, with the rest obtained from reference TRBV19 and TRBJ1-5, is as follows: DGGITQSPKYLFRKEGQNVTLSCEQNLNHDAMYWYRQDPGQGLRLIYYSQIVNDFQKGDIAEGYSVSREKKESFPLTVTSAQKNPTAFYLCASSSSDRANQPQHFGDGTRLSIL.

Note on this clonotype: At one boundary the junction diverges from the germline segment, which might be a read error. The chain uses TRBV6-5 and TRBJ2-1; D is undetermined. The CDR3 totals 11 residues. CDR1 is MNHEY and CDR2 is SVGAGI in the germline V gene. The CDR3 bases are TGTGCCAGCAGATACGGAGATGAGCAGTCCTTC. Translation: CASRYGDEQSF.

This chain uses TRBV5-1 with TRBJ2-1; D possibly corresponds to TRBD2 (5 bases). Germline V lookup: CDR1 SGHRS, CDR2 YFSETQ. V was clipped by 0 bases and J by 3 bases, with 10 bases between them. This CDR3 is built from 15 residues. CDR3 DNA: TGCGCCAGCAGCTTGGGTTCCGGGGTCTACAATGAGCAGTTCTTC. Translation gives CASSLGSGVYNEQFF.

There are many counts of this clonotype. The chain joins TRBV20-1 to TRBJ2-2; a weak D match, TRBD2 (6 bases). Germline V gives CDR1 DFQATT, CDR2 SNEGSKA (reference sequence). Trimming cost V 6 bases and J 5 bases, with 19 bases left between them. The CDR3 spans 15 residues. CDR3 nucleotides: TGCAGTGCACCCTCGGGACTTCGCTCGACCGGGGAGCTGTTTTTT. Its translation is CSAPSGLRSTGELFF.

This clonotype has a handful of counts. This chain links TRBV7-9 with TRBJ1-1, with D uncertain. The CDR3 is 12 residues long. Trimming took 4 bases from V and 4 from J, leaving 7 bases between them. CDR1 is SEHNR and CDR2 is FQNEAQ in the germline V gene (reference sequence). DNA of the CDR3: TGTGCCAGCAGCTCGCTCCGCACTGAAGCTTTCTTT. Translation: CASSSLRTEAFF.

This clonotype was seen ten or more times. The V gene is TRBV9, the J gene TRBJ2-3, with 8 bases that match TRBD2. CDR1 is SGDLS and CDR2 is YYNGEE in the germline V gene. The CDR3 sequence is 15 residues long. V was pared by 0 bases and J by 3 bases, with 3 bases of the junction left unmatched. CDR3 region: CASSVAAGVTDTQYF. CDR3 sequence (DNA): TGTGCCAGCAGCGTAGCAGCGGGAGTGACAGATACGCAGTATTTT.

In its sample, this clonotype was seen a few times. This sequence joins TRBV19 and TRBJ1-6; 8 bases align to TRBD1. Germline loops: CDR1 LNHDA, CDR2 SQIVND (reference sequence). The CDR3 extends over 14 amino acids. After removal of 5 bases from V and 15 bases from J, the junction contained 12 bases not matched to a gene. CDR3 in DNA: TGTGCCAGTAGTTCTGGGACAGGTTCCTTTCTCCTCCACTTT. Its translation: CASSSGTGSFLLHF. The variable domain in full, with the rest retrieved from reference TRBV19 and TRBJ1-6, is DGGITQSPKYLFRKEGQNVTLSCEQNLNHDAMYWYRQDPGQGLRLIYYSQIVNDFQKGDIAEGYSVSREKKESFPLTVTSAQKNPTAFYLCASSSGTGSFLLHFGNGTRLTVT.

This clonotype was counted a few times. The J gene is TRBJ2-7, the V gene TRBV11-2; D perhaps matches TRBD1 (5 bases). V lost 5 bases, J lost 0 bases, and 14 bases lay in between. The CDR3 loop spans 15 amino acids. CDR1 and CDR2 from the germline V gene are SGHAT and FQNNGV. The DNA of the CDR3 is TGTGCCAGCAGCCGCTCGGACACCTACTCCTACGAGCAGTACTTC. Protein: CASSRSDTYSYEQYF. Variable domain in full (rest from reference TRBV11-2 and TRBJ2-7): EAGVAQSPRYKIIEKRQSVAFWCNPISGHATLYWYQQILGQGPKLLIQFQNNGVVDDSQLPKDRFSAERLKGVDSTLKIQPAKLEDSAVYLCASSRSDTYSYEQYFGPGTRLTVT.

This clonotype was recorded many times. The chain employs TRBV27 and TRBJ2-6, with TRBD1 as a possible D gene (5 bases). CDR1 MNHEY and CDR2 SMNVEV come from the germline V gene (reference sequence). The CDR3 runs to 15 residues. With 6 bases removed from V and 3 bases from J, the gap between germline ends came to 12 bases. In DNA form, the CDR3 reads TGTGCCAGCAGCGACCCAGGGTATGGGGCCAACGTCCTGACTTTC. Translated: CASSDPGYGANVLTF.

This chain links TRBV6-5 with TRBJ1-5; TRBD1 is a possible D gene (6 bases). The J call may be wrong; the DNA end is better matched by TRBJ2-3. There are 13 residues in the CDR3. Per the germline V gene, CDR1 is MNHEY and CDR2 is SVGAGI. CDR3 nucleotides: TGTGCCAGCAAGGACAGCCGCAATCAGCCCCAGTATTTT. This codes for CASKDSRNQPQYF.

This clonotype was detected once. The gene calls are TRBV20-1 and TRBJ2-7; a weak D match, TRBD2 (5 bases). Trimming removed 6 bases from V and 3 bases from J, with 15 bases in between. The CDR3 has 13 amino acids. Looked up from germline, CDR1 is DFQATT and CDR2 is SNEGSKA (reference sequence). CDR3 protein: CSAVGSGSYEQYF. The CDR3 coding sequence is TGCAGTGCCGTGGGGAGCGGAAGCTACGAGCAGTACTTC.

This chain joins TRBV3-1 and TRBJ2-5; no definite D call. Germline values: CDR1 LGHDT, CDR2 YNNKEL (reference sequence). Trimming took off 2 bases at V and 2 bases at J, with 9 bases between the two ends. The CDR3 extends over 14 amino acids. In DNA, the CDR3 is TGTGCCAGCAGCCAACCTGACATACAAGAGACCCAGTACTTC. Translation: CASSQPDIQETQYF.

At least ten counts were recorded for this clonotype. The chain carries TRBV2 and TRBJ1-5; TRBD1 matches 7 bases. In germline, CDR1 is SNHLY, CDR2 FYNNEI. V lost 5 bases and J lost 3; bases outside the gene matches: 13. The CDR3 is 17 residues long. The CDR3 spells CASSLGDSFSSNQPQHF. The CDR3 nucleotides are TGTGCCAGCAGTCTGGGGGACAGTTTTTCTTCCAATCAGCCCCAGCATTTT.

The CDR3 coding sequence is TGCGCCAGCAGCTTGGTACCGGGGCCTCAGCCCCAGCATTTT. Translated: CASSLVPGPQPQHF. The V call is TRBV5-1, the J call TRBJ1-5; TRBD1 might be the D (5 bases). The length of the CDR3 is 14 residues. Germline loops: CDR1 SGHRS, CDR2 YFSETQ. V was trimmed by 0 bases and J by 6 bases, leaving 10 bases between them.

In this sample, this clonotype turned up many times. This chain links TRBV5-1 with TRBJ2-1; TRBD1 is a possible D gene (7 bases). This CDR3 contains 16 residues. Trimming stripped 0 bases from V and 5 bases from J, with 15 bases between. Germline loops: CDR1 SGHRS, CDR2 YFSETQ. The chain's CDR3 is CASSLVQGGIHNEQFF. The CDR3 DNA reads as TGCGCCAGCAGCTTGGTTCAGGGGGGTATCCACAATGAGCAGTTCTTC.

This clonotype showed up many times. Written as DNA, the CDR3 is TGTGCCAGCAGCCCCGGTGGGACAGCAGAGACCCAGTACTTC. This gives the protein CASSPGGTAETQYF. The chain joins TRBV7-3 to TRBJ2-5; TRBD1 aligns across 7 bases. There are 14 residues in the CDR3. V dropped 5 bases and J dropped 4; count of bases not matched to a gene: 7. Germline-derived CDR1 and CDR2 are SGHTA and FQGTGA.

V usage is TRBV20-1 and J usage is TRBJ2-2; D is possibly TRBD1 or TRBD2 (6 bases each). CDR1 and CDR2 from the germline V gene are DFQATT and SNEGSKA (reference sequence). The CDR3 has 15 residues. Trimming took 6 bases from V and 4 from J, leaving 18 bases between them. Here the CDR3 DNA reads TGCAGTGCCCCCCGCATCAGGGGAGGCACCGGGGAGCTGTTTTTT. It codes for CSAPRIRGGTGELFF.

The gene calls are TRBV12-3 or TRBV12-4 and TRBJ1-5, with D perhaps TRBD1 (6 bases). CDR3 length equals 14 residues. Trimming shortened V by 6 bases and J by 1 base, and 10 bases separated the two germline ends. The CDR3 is CASSSTGSNQPQHF. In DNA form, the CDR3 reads TGTGCCAGCAGCTCTACAGGGAGCAATCAGCCCCAGCATTTT.

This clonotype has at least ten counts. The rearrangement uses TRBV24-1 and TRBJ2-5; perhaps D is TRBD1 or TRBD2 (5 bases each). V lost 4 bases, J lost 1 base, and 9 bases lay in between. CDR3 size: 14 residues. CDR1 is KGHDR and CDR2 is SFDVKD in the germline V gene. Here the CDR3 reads CATSDGTGQETQYF. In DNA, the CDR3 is TGTGCCACCAGTGACGGGACGGGCCAAGAGACCCAGTACTTC.